This T cell receptor beta chain was identified in a study of T-cell reconstitution after alpha-beta-depleted transplantation in children. Looked up from germline, CDR1 is MDHEN and CDR2 is SYDVKM. The germline V and J ends were trimmed by 8 bases and 3 bases, with 19 bases remaining between them. The CDR3 extends over 16 amino acids. Unique molecular identifiers were incorporated into the prepared TCRbeta library. TCRdb re-derived calls from the PCR reads in MiXCR, one entry per CDR3 protein. Among approximately 520,000 distinct CDR3 sequences listed, more than 9.5% were seen once. This clonotype has ten or more counts. Its antigen remains unidentified. Notes on the study in general: Recipient T cells and thymic progenitors that survived gave rise to the high TCRbeta diversity observed at day 60 in some patients. At one year after transplant, newly produced T cells mostly accounted for T-cell counts and diversity. As was reported, about two months after transplant, alpha-beta T cells came from several hundred expanded graft clones.

The chain joins TRBV28 to TRBJ1-4; perhaps TRBD1 as D (5 bases). The receptor's source is a female patient between 2 and 10 years old who had a stem cell transplant for aplastic anemia, so the T cells may come from the graft donor. The sample consisted of PBMCs, mostly from graft donor cells, taken 180 days after TCRalphabeta/CD19-depleted stem cell transplant. The DNA for the CDR3 is TGTGCCAGCTACCCCTCGCCGGGACGGTCTAATGAAAAACTGTTTTTT. Translated: CASYPSPGRSNEKLFF. The complete variable domain, with remaining parts taken from reference TRBV28 and TRBJ1-4, reads DVKVTQSSRYLVKRTGEKVFLECVQDMDHENMFWYRQDPGLGLRLIYFSYDVKMKEKGDIPEGYSVSREKKERFSLILESASTNQTSMYLCASYPSPGRSNEKLFFGSGTQLSVL.